What follows are 18 T cell receptor beta chains derived from one specimen sequenced in a study of Ad26.COV2.S vaccination and SARS-CoV-2 variants (dated by TCRdb to the early 2020s). Library creation used the immunoSEQ multiplex PCR assay. This is the immuneACCESS table as TCRdb keeps it, with only in-frame sequences that have V and J called. A part of the clones is gone; compared with another copy, unresolved V genes explain less than half, and the rest is unexplained. This sample lists a few hundred thousand clones; 90% were detected once. In total, the top ten clones hold roughly 4.3% of the sample. The meaning of the sample's treatment or condition label: some 19 received Ad26.COV2.S at low or high dose, single or two shots; five or six received placebo; per-sample allocation not given. Repertoires of vaccine and placebo recipients were sequenced from samples taken on day 63 after the first injection.

Sequences were derived from peripheral blood, sampled in a trial of Ad26.COV2.S vaccine versus placebo. The origin of the receptors is a person between 18 and 59 years old who received the Ad26.COV2.S COVID-19 vaccine or a placebo.

This rearrangement joins TRBV19 to TRBJ2-2; D is uncertain. The ends were cut back, 7 bases at V and 0 bases at J, with 12 bases in the middle. The CDR3 is made up of 15 amino acids. CDR1 and CDR2 from the germline V gene are LNHDA and SQIVND (reference sequence). CDR3 DNA: TGTGCCAGTAACCCGTCATCGGCGAACACCGGGGAGCTGTTTTTT. It specifies CASNPSSANTGELFF. Based on the CDR3 plus reference TRBV19 and TRBJ2-2, the full variable domain is DGGITQSPKYLFRKEGQNVTLSCEQNLNHDAMYWYRQDPGQGLRLIYYSQIVNDFQKGDIAEGYSVSREKKESFPLTVTSAQKNPTAFYLCASNPSSANTGELFFGEGSRLTVL.

The rearrangement uses TRBV19 and TRBJ1-2, with a weak D call TRBD1 (5 bases). V was pared by 8 bases and J by 1 base, with 11 bases between. The CDR3 totals 13 residues. From germline, CDR1 is LNHDA and CDR2 SQIVND (reference sequence). The CDR3 loop reads CASHPRGNYGYTF. In nucleotides, the CDR3 is TGTGCCAGTCATCCTAGGGGTAACTATGGCTACACCTTC.

As regards this clone: The junction and the germline gene differ at one end; a read error may be behind it. The V gene is TRBV15, the J gene TRBJ2-7; TRBD1 aligns across 8 bases. This CDR3 spans 14 amino acids. Germline V CDR1 and CDR2: LNHNV, YYDKDF (reference sequence). CDR3 sequence (DNA): TGTGCCACCAGCAGAGAGACACCCGGACAGGGAAAAAACTTC. It encodes CATSRETPGQGKNF.

V usage is TRBV7-2 and J usage is TRBJ1-1; no reliable D call. This CDR3 has 11 residues. V dropped 6 bases and J dropped 11 bases, with 13 bases sitting between them. The germline gives CDR1 SGHTA, CDR2 FQGNSA. CDR3: CASSYTSGAFF. DNA of the CDR3: TGTGCCAGCAGTTACACATCGGGCGCTTTCTTT.

V usage is TRBV5-1 and J usage is TRBJ2-5; D not resolved. In germline, CDR1 is SGHRS, CDR2 YFSETQ. The CDR3 runs to 14 residues. Between the trimmed V and J ends, which lost 0 bases and 2 bases, there was a span of 8 bases. The CDR3 DNA is TGCGCCAGCAGCTTGGAAGCGTCACAAGAGACCCAGTACTTC. This sequence encodes CASSLEASQETQYF.

V gene TRBV13 combines with J gene TRBJ2-1, with 11 bases lining up with TRBD2. The junction had 9 bases not matched to a gene; V was cut back by 1 base and J by 7 bases. The CDR3 runs to 17 residues. Per the germline V gene, CDR1 is PRHDT and CDR2 is FYEKMQ (reference sequence). CDR3 in amino acids: CASSLALGLAGPNEQFF. CDR3 DNA: TGTGCCAGCAGCTTAGCCCTTGGACTAGCGGGTCCAAATGAGCAGTTCTTC.

J is TRBJ2-7 and V is TRBV18; 12 positions agree with TRBD1. The CDR3 length is 13 residues. Germline V CDR1 and CDR2: KGHSH, LQKENI. The ends lost 5 bases at V and 6 bases at J; junction bases unmatched: 2. The CDR3 DNA follows: TGTGCCAGCTCAGGGACAGGGGGCGGCGAGCAGTACTTC. It codes for CASSGTGGGEQYF. The full variable domain, its missing parts supplied by reference TRBV18 and TRBJ2-7, is NAGVMQNPRHLVRRRGQEARLRCSPMKGHSHVYWYRQLPEEGLKFMVYLQKENIIDESGMPKERFSAEFPKEGPSILRIQQVVRGDSAAYFCASSGTGGGEQYFGPGTRLTVT.

The DNA for the CDR3 is TGTGCCAGCAGCCCTTGGGGGTCTCATCGGCGAGGGTACTTC. Protein: CASSPWGSHRRGYF. The rearrangement joins TRBV7-9 to TRBJ2-7, with D tentatively TRBD1 or TRBD2 (5 bases each). Between the trimmed V and J ends, which lost 5 bases and 12 bases, there was a span of 23 bases. Germline V gene sequence: CDR1 SEHNR, CDR2 FQNEAQ (reference sequence). CDR3 length equals 14 residues.

A word on this clone: The sample holds other DNA sequences that translate to the same CDR3. The chain recombines TRBV27 with TRBJ1-2; unclear D gene. Trimming took off 3 bases at V and 2 bases at J, with 7 bases between the two ends. CDR1 and CDR2 from the germline V gene are MNHEY and SMNVEV (reference sequence). The CDR3 contains 13 residues. CDR3: CASSFGGNYGYTF. The CDR3, as DNA: TGTGCCAGCAGTTTTGGAGGGAACTATGGCTACACCTTC.

This chain uses TRBV7-9 with TRBJ2-3, with TRBD1 matching over 9 bases. Per the germline V gene, CDR1 is SEHNR and CDR2 is FQNEAQ (reference sequence). The CDR3 is 14 residues long. V lost 4 bases and J lost 6; bases outside the gene matches: 5. The CDR3 sequence is CASSSTGGADTQYF. DNA for the CDR3: TGTGCCAGCAGCTCCACAGGGGGCGCGGATACGCAGTATTTT.

The rearrangement uses TRBV3-1 (or the pseudogene TRBV3-2) and TRBJ1-1; D call uncertain. Germline CDR1 and CDR2: LGHDT and YNNKEL (reference sequence). The CDR3 has 14 residues. V was shortened by 0 bases and J by 5 bases, with 10 bases between the two germline ends. The DNA of the CDR3 is TGTGCCAGCAGCCAAGATCGCGGAGGGACTGAAGCTTTCTTT. It yields the protein CASSQDRGGTEAFF.

The gene calls are TRBV19 and TRBJ2-1, with 8 nucleotides matching TRBD2. This CDR3 is 13 amino acids long. Germline V gene sequence: CDR1 LNHDA, CDR2 SQIVND (reference sequence). The trim removed 6 bases at V and 2 bases at J, leaving 0 bases unmatched. Here the CDR3 reads CASRLAAYNEQFF. In nucleotides, the CDR3 is TGTGCCAGTAGACTAGCGGCCTACAATGAGCAGTTCTTC.

The V gene is TRBV13, the J gene TRBJ2-1, with 12 bases that match TRBD1. CDR1 is PRHDT, CDR2 FYEKMQ, per germline (reference sequence). This CDR3 region has 16 residues. V dropped 5 bases and J dropped 1; count of bases not matched to a gene: 3. This chain's CDR3 is CASSRGQGASYNEQFF. The CDR3 nucleotides are TGTGCCAGCAGCCGGGGACAGGGGGCATCCTACAATGAGCAGTTCTTC.

V is TRBV5-1 and J is TRBJ1-4; the D gene is possibly TRBD1 (6 bases). V shed 4 bases and J shed 0 bases, with 13 bases lying between them. The CDR3 runs to 16 residues. Per germline, CDR1 SGHRS and CDR2 YFSETQ. Written as DNA, the CDR3 is TGCGCCAGCAGCATGGGGGGGCGAGCAACTAATGAAAAACTGTTTTTT. This gives the protein CASSMGGRATNEKLFF.

V gene TRBV9 combines with J gene TRBJ2-1; 8 bases match TRBD1. Per the germline V gene, CDR1 is SGDLS and CDR2 is YYNGEE. V shed 3 bases, J shed 8 bases, and the junction held 7 bases outside the gene matches. The CDR3 has 14 residues. DNA of the CDR3: TGTGCCAGCAGCGACCGACAGGGGTTGGATGAGCAGTTCTTC. Amino acids: CASSDRQGLDEQFF.

This clone was counted only a few times. The V and J genes are TRBV29-1 and TRBJ2-1; 9 bases align to TRBD1. CDR3 length: 15 residues. Looked up from germline, CDR1 is SQVTM and CDR2 is ANQGSEA. V trimming: 3 bases; J trimming: 5 bases; junction bases outside the gene matches: 8. In DNA, the CDR3 is TGCAGCGTTGAGTCGGGACAGGGAATACACAATGAGCAGTTCTTC. Translating it yields CSVESGQGIHNEQFF.

The rearrangement joins TRBV7-2 to TRBJ1-2; the D gene is possibly TRBD1 (5 bases). V lost 5 bases and J lost 4, with 26 bases in between. CDR3 length: 18 amino acids. CDR1 is SGHTA, CDR2 FQGNSA, per germline. As DNA, the CDR3 is TGTGCCAGCAGCCCCAGAACAGGAGTACGCCTCCAAACCTATGGCTACACCTTC. Translated: CASSPRTGVRLQTYGYTF.

The CDR3 coding sequence is TGTGCCAGCAGTTACAAGGGACTAGTTTATCAGGAGCAGTTCTTC. It specifies CASSYKGLVYQEQFF. The chain has TRBV6-2 or TRBV6-3 and TRBJ2-1, with 8 bases lining up with TRBD2. There are 15 residues in the CDR3. After removal of 2 bases from V and 10 bases from J, the junction contained 10 bases not matched to a gene. From germline, CDR1 is MNHEY and CDR2 SVGEGT.